The next 4 T cell receptor beta chains were all read from a single sample in a study of cytomegalovirus exposure and HLA in healthy donors. The PCR was carried out with 60 Vbeta primers and 13 Jbeta primers. Clones were read by immunoSEQ multiplex PCR, and TCRdb kept only the in-frame ones, dropping some. The sample has approximately 170,000 clones; 68% are singletons. Source material: PBMCs. The receptors were sampled from a woman in her forties in good health and CMV-seropositive.

The gene calls are TRBV15 and TRBJ1-4; D is possibly TRBD1 (6 bases). Per the germline V gene, CDR1 is LNHNV and CDR2 is YYDKDF (reference sequence). Trimming removed 1 base from V and 8 bases from J, with 17 bases in between. This CDR3 spans 16 amino acids. The CDR3 sequence is CATSRGTRGHDEKLFF. CDR3 sequence (DNA): TGTGCCACCAGCAGAGGAACCCGGGGACATGACGAAAAACTGTTTTTT.

The gene calls are TRBV7-2 and TRBJ1-4; D uncertain. The V gene's germline CDR1 is SGHTA and CDR2 FQGNSA. The CDR3 spans 16 residues. Trimming left V 5 bases short and J 8 bases short, with 21 bases between. CDR3: CASSPLAGKREEKLFF. The CDR3 DNA is TGTGCCAGCAGCCCTCTCGCGGGGAAGCGCGAAGAAAAACTGTTTTTT.

This sequence joins TRBV2 and TRBJ2-1, with 9 bases fitting TRBD2. From germline, CDR1 is SNHLY and CDR2 FYNNEI. V shed 9 bases, J shed 8 bases, and the junction held 11 bases outside the gene matches. This CDR3 has 14 amino acids. The CDR3 coding sequence is TGTGCCAGTAAGGCGGGGGGGGTTATCGATGAGCAGTTCTTC. Translating gives CASKAGGVIDEQFF.

The J gene is TRBJ1-5, the V gene TRBV19; D ambiguous. The germline CDR1 and CDR2 sequences are LNHDA and SQIVND (reference sequence). Trimming took 0 bases from V and 5 from J, leaving 8 bases between them. The CDR3 spans 14 residues. The CDR3 loop is CASSIEGDDQPQHF. The CDR3 coding sequence is TGTGCCAGTAGTATAGAAGGAGACGATCAGCCCCAGCATTTT.